This T cell receptor (beta chain) emerged from a study of shared clonotypes between healthy human individuals. Repertoires were generated with immunoSEQ multiplex PCR, while TCRdb's copy carries only in-frame clones and drops some. The sample includes hundreds of thousands of clones, about 96% of them seen just once. Germline V lookup: CDR1 SNHLY, CDR2 FYNNEI. The CDR3 totals 16 residues. The V end lost 5 bases, the J end lost 1 base, and 18 bases lay between the germline ends. The chain recombines TRBV2 with TRBJ2-7; D remains ambiguous. The receptor was isolated from a woman under 40 in good health. Input material: naive CD4+ T cells sorted from blood. Subset: CD45RA+ positively selected. The CDR3 DNA is TGTGCCAGCAGTCGTAGGGCAGCCTCCGGTTCCTACGAGCAGTACTTC. This sequence encodes CASSRRAASGSYEQYF.